Detailed here is one T cell receptor (beta chain). The antigen is not known. The data derive from a study of graft-versus-host responses after intestinal transplantation. The overall study: Recipients were given multivisceral, liver-intestinal, or isolated intestinal transplants. Whole-study results and caveats: Some patients had graft-donor T cell macrochimerism, and their allografts showed high graft-versus-host to host-versus-graft clonal ratios. Present in recipient marrow, GvH clones included some that appeared first in ileum or blood.

Libraries were prepared by immunoSEQ multiplex PCR; TCRdb keeps only in-frame clonotypes and omits some of them. Of about 59,000 clones listed, about 94% are singletons. Germline CDR1 reads SGHTA; CDR2 reads FQGNSA. Germline trimming cut 3 bases from V and 7 bases from J; bases unmatched to any gene: 9. The CDR3 covers 15 residues. The source is a human donor who was the organ donor for an intestinal transplant. The J gene is TRBJ1-5, the V gene TRBV7-2; 7 bases map to TRBD1. The source material was unstimulated CD4+ T cells sorted from spleen or lymph node cells, sampled before transplant. The CDR3 DNA sequence: TGTGCCAGCAGCTTGATAACAGGGGTTGGGCAGCCCCAGCATTTT. Amino acids: CASSLITGVGQPQHF.